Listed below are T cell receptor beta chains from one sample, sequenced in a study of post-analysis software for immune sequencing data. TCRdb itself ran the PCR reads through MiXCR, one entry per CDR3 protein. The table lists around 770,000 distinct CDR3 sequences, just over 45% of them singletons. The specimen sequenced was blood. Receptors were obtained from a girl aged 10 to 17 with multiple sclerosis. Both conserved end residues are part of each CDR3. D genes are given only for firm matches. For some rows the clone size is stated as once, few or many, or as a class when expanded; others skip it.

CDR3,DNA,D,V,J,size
CASTPTGANVLTF,TGTGCCAGCACGCCAACTGGGGCCAACGTCCTGACTTTC,NA,TRBV6-5,TRBJ2-6,NA
CASSLPGEDTQYF,TGTGCCAGCAGCTTACCGGGGGAAGATACGCAGTATTTT,NA,TRBV7-3,TRBJ2-3,NA
CASSWGQVDTHLGYTF,TGCGCCAGCAGCTGGGGACAGGTCGATACACATCTCGGCTACACCTTC,TRBD1,TRBV5-1,TRBJ1-2,few
CASQAGVEQFF,TGTGCCAGTCAAGCCGGGGTGGAGCAGTTCTTC,NA,TRBV5-6,TRBJ2-1,few
CASNLNNEQFF,TGTGCCAGCAACCTTAACAATGAGCAGTTCTTC,NA,TRBV7-9,TRBJ2-1,NA
CASSLGQAADTQYF,TGTGCCAGCAGTTTAGGGCAGGCCGCAGATACGCAGTATTTT,NA,TRBV12-3/TRBV12-4,TRBJ2-3,NA
CSVRGDGTNYEQYF,TGCAGTGTTAGAGGTGACGGGACTAATTACGAGCAGTACTTC,TRBD2,TRBV20-1,TRBJ2-7,NA
CACSEGESTYDEQFF,TGTGCCTGCAGTGAAGGGGAGTCTACATACGATGAGCAGTTCTTC,NA,TRBV2,TRBJ2-1,NA
CASSARRGPNYGYTF,TGTGCCAGCAGTGCGCGCAGAGGCCCAAACTATGGCTACACCTTC,NA,TRBV6-6,TRBJ1-2,once
CSAGMAGGAYEQYF,TGCAGTGCCGGCATGGCAGGGGGAGCCTACGAGCAGTACTTC,TRBD1,TRBV20-1,TRBJ2-7,few
CASSQIRGAVPHEQYF,TGTGCCAGCAGCCAGATCAGGGGCGCGGTGCCCCACGAGCAGTACTTC,NA,TRBV7-9,TRBJ2-7,many
CSVEDSGGYNEQFF,TGCAGCGTTGAAGATTCAGGGGGTTACAATGAGCAGTTCTTC,TRBD1,TRBV29-1,TRBJ2-1,NA
CSARWGPEDGYTF,TGCAGTGCTAGATGGGGTCCCGAGGATGGCTACACCTTC,NA,TRBV20-1,TRBJ1-2,NA
CASWAGGGEQYF,TGTGCCAGCTGGGCGGGAGGGGGCGAGCAGTACTTC,TRBD2,TRBV12-3/TRBV12-4,TRBJ2-7,NA
CASSQDLGTGPHAEQYF,TGTGCCAGCAGCCAAGATTTGGGGACAGGGCCCCATGCGGAGCAGTACTTC,TRBD1,TRBV3-1,TRBJ2-7,NA
CASSQDPRGSSGNTIYF,TGCGCCAGCAGCCAAGATCCCAGGGGGTCCTCTGGAAACACCATATATTTT,TRBD1,TRBV4-3,TRBJ1-3,NA
CAISPGLAGRYYNEQFF,TGTGCCATCAGTCCCGGACTAGCGGGGAGGTACTACAATGAGCAGTTCTTC,TRBD2,TRBV10-3,TRBJ2-1,NA
CASGAARLGSYNEQFF,TGTGCCAGCGGTGCGGCGCGGCTGGGGTCCTACAATGAGCAGTTCTTC,NA,TRBV25-1,TRBJ2-1,NA
CATSSGRDGTEAFF,TGTGCCACCAGCAGTGGGAGAGATGGTACTGAAGCTTTCTTT,NA,TRBV15,TRBJ1-1,NA
CASSQGGDPYEQYF,TGCGCCAGCAGCCAAGGGGGAGACCCCTACGAGCAGTACTTC,NA,TRBV4-3,TRBJ2-7,few
CASSFYRTGDEQYF,TGTGCCAGCAGTTTTTATCGAACCGGTGACGAGCAGTACTTC,NA,TRBV27,TRBJ2-7,NA
CASSYAPAGNQPQHF,TGTGCCAGCAGTTACGCACCAGCGGGCAATCAGCCCCAGCATTTT,NA,TRBV6-5,TRBJ1-5,few
CASSGKGFSYEQYF,TGTGCCAGCAGTGGAAAGGGATTCTCCTACGAGCAGTACTTC,NA,TRBV27,TRBJ2-7,NA
CASSQDWEAGQPQHF,TGCGCCAGCAGCCAAGATTGGGAAGCGGGTCAGCCCCAGCATTTT,NA,TRBV4-1,TRBJ1-5,NA
CANKGQAGSNEQFF,TGTGCCAACAAGGGACAAGCGGGGTCCAATGAGCAGTTCTTC,NA,TRBV27,TRBJ2-1,NA
CSVAQTGAYEQYF,TGCAGCGTTGCGCAGACAGGAGCCTACGAGCAGTACTTC,NA,TRBV29-1,TRBJ2-7,NA
CASSQDRLRIEPYEQYF,TGCGCCAGCAGCCAAGATCGGCTCAGAATTGAACCCTACGAGCAGTACTTC,NA,TRBV4-3,TRBJ2-7,NA
CSVWTGGTEAFF,TGCAGCGTCTGGACAGGGGGCACTGAAGCTTTCTTT,TRBD1,TRBV29-1,TRBJ1-1,few
CASSFPGSWTSGRARTYEQYF,TGTGCCAGCAGTTTCCCCGGCTCATGGACTAGCGGGAGGGCCAGGACCTACGAGCAGTACTTC,TRBD2,TRBV28,TRBJ2-7,NA
CASSPSWARSDYGYTF,TGTGCCAGCAGCCCGAGCTGGGCCAGGTCTGACTATGGCTACACCTTC,NA,TRBV3-1,TRBJ1-2,NA